The next 14 T cell receptor beta chains were all read from a single sample in a study of PD-L1 blockade in urothelial cancer. Sequenced by immunoSEQ multiplex PCR; TCRdb stores in-frame clones only, minus some. The sample lists about 19,000 clones, about 86% occurring once. The sample was PBMCs, taken around atezolizumab (anti-PD-L1) treatment. The receptor set was obtained from a man aged 50-59 years with urothelial cancer.

J is TRBJ2-7 and V is TRBV9; 10 bases map to TRBD2. The CDR3 covers 15 residues. Losses at the gene ends were 0 bases for V and 2 bases for J; bases not matched to a gene: 2. Germline V gene lookup returns CDR1 SGDLS and CDR2 YYNGEE. As DNA, the CDR3 is TGTGCCAGCAGCGTAGGGAGCGGGGGGGCCTACGAGCAGTACTTC. Protein sequence: CASSVGSGGAYEQYF.

Comments on this clone: A read error may account for a junction end that differs from germline. The chain combines TRBV29-1 with TRBJ1-1; 11 bases are shared with TRBD1. The length of the CDR3 is 11 residues. CDR1 is SQVTM and CDR2 is ANQGSEA in the germline V gene. CDR3 loop: CSVEDHGTGGF. For the CDR3, the DNA is TGCAGCGTTGAAGATCATGGGACAGGGGGTTTT.

The chain links TRBV5-1 to TRBJ2-7; TRBD1 matches 7 bases. Germline V gene lookup returns CDR1 SGHRS and CDR2 YFSETQ. V lost 3 bases and J lost 2; bases outside the gene matches: 8. The CDR3 contains 15 residues. The CDR3 region has the DNA TGCGCCAGCAGCTCACACGGGACAGCTACCTACGAGCAGTACTTC. Its protein is CASSSHGTATYEQYF. The full variable domain, in which reference TRBV5-1 and TRBJ2-7 provide the parts outside the CDR3, is KAGVTQTPRYLIKTRGQQVTLSCSPISGHRSVSWYQQTPGQGLQFLFEYFSETQRNKGNFPGRFSGRQFSNSRSEMNVSTLELGDSALYLCASSSHGTATYEQYFGPGTRLTVT.

This sequence joins TRBV7-9 and TRBJ2-5, with TRBD2 matching 13 bases. This CDR3 is 17 amino acids long. Germline V lookup: CDR1 SEHNR, CDR2 FQNEAQ (reference sequence). The ends lost 0 bases at V and 4 bases at J; junction bases unmatched: 5. In nucleotides, the CDR3 is TGTGCCAGCAGCTTAGCGCTACTAGCGGGGGGGACAGAGACCCAGTACTTC. Translating gives CASSLALLAGGTETQYF.

This chain joins TRBV5-5 and TRBJ1-2; D is possibly TRBD1 (6 bases). Germline values: CDR1 SGHKS, CDR2 YYEKEE (reference sequence). This CDR3 is 16 amino acids long. V was pared by 4 bases and J by 7 bases, with 23 bases between. CDR3: CASSPTGTPWRGGYTF. The CDR3 DNA reads TGTGCCAGCAGCCCAACCGGGACACCGTGGCGCGGTGGCTACACCTTC.

A single count supports this clone. The CDR3 nucleotides are TGCAGCGTCCCACCCCTTGGGGGGCAAGAGACCCAGTACTTC. Translated: CSVPPLGGQETQYF. The chain employs TRBV29-1 and TRBJ2-5; D is possibly TRBD2 (6 bases). Trimming shortened V by 6 bases and J by 2 bases, and 16 bases separated the two germline ends. There are 14 residues in the CDR3. Germline values: CDR1 SQVTM, CDR2 ANQGSEA.

The chain joins TRBV9 to TRBJ2-5; a weak D match, TRBD2 (6 bases). V lost 0 bases and J 5 bases, leaving 11 bases between the germline ends. Per the germline V gene, CDR1 is SGDLS and CDR2 is YYNGEE. The CDR3 runs to 14 residues. This chain's CDR3 is CASSVGGAWETQYF. For the CDR3, the DNA is TGTGCCAGCAGCGTAGGCGGGGCCTGGGAGACCCAGTACTTC.

The chain joins TRBV9 to TRBJ2-1; tentative D call: TRBD2 (8 bases). Trimming left V 0 bases short and J 8 bases short, with 24 bases between. The CDR3 spans 18 residues. Germline V gene data show CDR1 as SGDLS and CDR2 as YYNGEE. CDR3 nucleotide sequence: TGTGCCAGCAGCGTAGAGGGGGCGGCGGGAGGTAGTCCGGATGAGCAGTTCTTC. Amino acid sequence: CASSVEGAAGGSPDEQFF.

The chain combines TRBV28 with TRBJ2-1; D might be TRBD2 (6 bases). The ends were cut back, 5 bases at V and 13 bases at J, with 15 bases in the middle. CDR3 length: 12 residues. Germline CDR1 MDHEN, CDR2 SYDVKM. This chain's CDR3 is CASSVGLVNQFF. The CDR3 region has the DNA TGTGCCAGCAGTGTGGGACTGGTCAACCAGTTCTTC.

This clone was recorded only once. The chain recombines TRBV6-1 with TRBJ2-4; a weak D match, TRBD1 (5 bases). The CDR3 has 13 amino acids. The V gene's germline CDR1 is MNHNS and CDR2 SASEGT. The V gene lost 3 bases and the J gene lost 4 bases, with 7 bases spanning the gap. CDR3 region: CASSDRQKNIQYF. CDR3 sequence (DNA): TGTGCCAGCAGTGATAGACAGAAAAACATTCAGTACTTC.

The chain carries TRBV6-5 and TRBJ1-3; D might be TRBD1 (6 bases). Germline CDR1 and CDR2: MNHEY and SVGAGI. The CDR3 consists of 15 residues. The V and J ends lost 2 bases and 4 bases respectively, with 12 bases between them. The CDR3 coding sequence is TGTGCCAGCAGTTACACACAGGGAGTCGGAAACACCATATATTTT. Encoded protein: CASSYTQGVGNTIYF.

The genes are TRBV29-1 and TRBJ2-7; D ambiguous. This CDR3 is built from 10 residues. From germline, CDR1 is SQVTM and CDR2 ANQGSEA. V lost 5 bases, J lost 1 base, and 3 bases lay in between. DNA for the CDR3: TGCAGCGTTCCATCCTACGAGCAGTACTTC. Its protein is CSVPSYEQYF.

The J gene is TRBJ1-2, the V gene TRBV5-6; a possible D gene is TRBD1 (5 bases). V was shortened by 4 bases and J by 4 bases, with 11 bases between the two germline ends. CDR3 length: 13 residues. The germline V gene has CDR1 SGHDT and CDR2 YYEEEE. CDR3 bases: TGTGCCAGCAGCAAGACAGACGTCTATGGCTACACCTTC. It specifies CASSKTDVYGYTF.

The table lists this clone with a count of one. The chain joins TRBV11-2 to TRBJ2-1; no firm D call. Germline V gene data show CDR1 as SGHAT and CDR2 as FQNNGV. With 1 base removed from V and 0 bases from J, the gap between germline ends came to 13 bases. This CDR3 is 17 amino acids long. The CDR3 protein is CASSLVRLRSSYNEQFF. The DNA for the CDR3 is TGTGCCAGCAGCTTAGTTCGGTTGAGAAGCTCCTACAATGAGCAGTTCTTC.